This passage covers 32 T cell receptor beta chains from one sample sequenced in a study of control samples from healthy donors and cancer patients. The data were produced by immunoSEQ multiplex PCR, yet TCRdb's version contains in-frame clones alone and is incomplete. Of roughly 120,000 clones listed, just over 90% were seen once; the top ten hold almost 8%. Material: blood. Receptors originate from a woman under 30 in good health.

This sequence joins TRBV10-3 and TRBJ1-2; weak D call: TRBD1 (5 bases). The CDR3 spans 15 residues. V was shortened by 6 bases and J by 3 bases, with 17 bases between the two germline ends. Germline V CDR1 and CDR2: ENHRY, SYGVKD. Here the CDR3 reads CAIRDNIRGDYGYTF. Written as DNA, the CDR3 is TGTGCCATCAGAGATAATATAAGGGGAGACTATGGCTACACCTTC.

The chain employs TRBV4-3 and TRBJ1-3; D possibly corresponds to TRBD1 (5 bases). The germline V gene has CDR1 LGHNA and CDR2 YSLEER. The ends were cut back, 0 bases at V and 4 bases at J, with 28 bases in the middle. The CDR3 runs to 21 residues. CDR3 protein: CASSQDRDGARVDVQGNTIYF. The CDR3 DNA sequence: TGCGCCAGCAGCCAAGATCGGGATGGGGCCAGGGTAGATGTTCAGGGAAACACCATATATTTT.

This sequence joins TRBV19 and TRBJ1-5; 10 bases are a match to TRBD1. The trim removed 3 bases at V and 2 bases at J, leaving 4 bases unmatched. This CDR3 is 16 amino acids long. CDR1 and CDR2 from the germline V gene are LNHDA and SQIVND (reference sequence). This CDR3 reads CASSMGGTGGNQPQHF. CDR3 nucleotide sequence: TGTGCCAGTAGTATGGGCGGGACAGGGGGCAATCAGCCCCAGCATTTT.

The genes are TRBV5-1 and TRBJ2-1, with 7 bases fitting TRBD1. CDR3 length equals 16 residues. CDR1 and CDR2 (germline): SGHRS, YFSETQ. Trimming removed 0 bases from V and 0 bases from J; junction bases left unmatched: 3. The CDR3: CASSLGGTDSYNEQFF. CDR3 coding DNA: TGCGCCAGCAGCTTGGGAGGGACAGACTCCTACAATGAGCAGTTCTTC.

V gene TRBV5-4 combines with J gene TRBJ2-3; perhaps D is TRBD1 or TRBD2 (6 bases each). CDR1 is SGHNT, CDR2 YYREEE, per germline (reference sequence). The CDR3 consists of 15 residues. The V end was cut by 0 bases, the J end by 4 bases, with 12 bases between. The CDR3 here is CASSLVGGRADTQYF. The CDR3 bases are TGTGCCAGCAGCTTGGTAGGGGGGCGTGCAGATACGCAGTATTTT.

V gene TRBV7-9 combines with J gene TRBJ1-2, with D perhaps TRBD1 (6 bases). The CDR3 sequence is 15 residues long. Germline CDR1 and CDR2: SEHNR and FQNEAQ (reference sequence). Trimming stripped 7 bases from V and 10 bases from J, with 25 bases between. The CDR3 nucleotides read TGTGCCAGCACCACGACCCATATAAGACAGGACAACTACACCTTC. It is translated as CASTTTHIRQDNYTF.

This chain joins TRBV19 and TRBJ2-2, with D unresolved. Germline loops: CDR1 LNHDA, CDR2 SQIVND (reference sequence). Trimming shortened V by 2 bases and J by 1 base, and 5 bases separated the two germline ends. The CDR3 extends over 14 amino acids. The CDR3 coding sequence is TGTGCCAGTAGTATAAAAAAGAACACCGGGGAGCTGTTTTTT. Encoded protein: CASSIKKNTGELFF. Filled out from reference TRBV19 and TRBJ2-2, the complete variable domain reads DGGITQSPKYLFRKEGQNVTLSCEQNLNHDAMYWYRQDPGQGLRLIYYSQIVNDFQKGDIAEGYSVSREKKESFPLTVTSAQKNPTAFYLCASSIKKNTGELFFGEGSRLTVL.

The chain combines TRBV12-5 with TRBJ2-5; D ambiguous. With 3 bases removed from V and 5 bases from J, the gap between germline ends came to 4 bases. The CDR3 sequence is 11 residues long. The germline V gene has CDR1 LGHNT and CDR2 FRNRAP. Here the CDR3 DNA reads TGTGCTAGTGGTTTTCTGGAGACCCAGTACTTC. Translated, it gives CASGFLETQYF.

This clone has only one observation. The rearrangement joins TRBV5-4 to TRBJ2-5; 8 nucleotides match TRBD2. The CDR3 has 15 residues. Looked up from germline, CDR1 is SGHNT and CDR2 is YYREEE (reference sequence). V was clipped by 0 bases and J by 3 bases; unmatched bases: 4. The CDR3 nucleotides are TGTGCCAGCAGCTTGGACAGCGGGAGAGAAGAGACCCAGTACTTC. Its protein is CASSLDSGREETQYF.

This chain joins TRBV19 and TRBJ2-1, with D perhaps TRBD1 (6 bases). The germline CDR1 and CDR2 sequences are LNHDA and SQIVND (reference sequence). The CDR3 has 17 amino acids. V was shortened by 0 bases and J by 4 bases, with 16 bases between the two germline ends. This CDR3 reads CASSIEGEGVSYNEQFF. CDR3 sequence (DNA): TGTGCCAGTAGTATAGAGGGCGAGGGGGTTTCATACAATGAGCAGTTCTTC.

The sample holds one count of this clone. The gene calls are TRBV7-2 and TRBJ1-3; maybe TRBD1 (5 bases). Per germline, CDR1 SGHTA and CDR2 FQGNSA. CDR3 length equals 15 residues. The V end lost 3 bases, the J end lost 0 bases, and 9 bases lay between the germline ends. CDR3: CASSFQGASGNTIYF. CDR3 coding DNA: TGTGCCAGCAGCTTCCAGGGCGCCTCTGGAAACACCATATATTTT.

The genes are TRBV18 and TRBJ2-5; possibly TRBD1 for D (6 bases). Trimming pared 2 bases from V and 5 bases from J, leaving 12 bases between. Germline values: CDR1 KGHSH, CDR2 LQKENI. The CDR3 totals 14 residues. The DNA of the CDR3 is TGTGCCAGCTCACCAAGAACAGGGTCGGAGACCCAGTACTTC. It is translated as CASSPRTGSETQYF.

Regarding this clone: This CDR3 is also generated by other DNA sequences in the sample. The V and J genes are TRBV5-1 and TRBJ2-2; the D gene is possibly TRBD1 (6 bases). Trimming removed 4 bases from V and 4 bases from J, with 17 bases in between. The CDR3 sequence is 16 residues long. Germline assignment: CDR1 SGHRS and CDR2 YFSETQ. The CDR3 loop reads CASSLGRGAGTGELFF. CDR3 sequence (DNA): TGCGCCAGCAGCCTAGGCAGGGGCGCGGGCACCGGGGAGCTGTTTTTT.

The DNA for the CDR3 is TGTGCCAGCAGCGTGGGACAGGGCCTGAACACTGAAGCTTTCTTT. This gives the protein CASSVGQGLNTEAFF. The chain employs TRBV5-6 and TRBJ1-1, with 9 nucleotides matching TRBD1. Unmatched junction bases numbered 4, after V lost 4 bases and J lost 0 bases. The CDR3 sequence is 15 residues long. CDR1 and CDR2 from the germline V gene are SGHDT and YYEEEE.

The J gene is TRBJ2-3, the V gene TRBV5-6; TRBD1 aligns across 8 bases. With V trimmed by 4 bases and J by 5 bases, 6 bases remained unmatched. The length of the CDR3 is 14 residues. The V gene's germline CDR1 is SGHDT and CDR2 YYEEEE. The CDR3 loop reads CASSLQGAGDTQYF. CDR3 DNA: TGTGCCAGCAGCCTCCAGGGGGCGGGAGATACGCAGTATTTT.

V gene TRBV3-1 (or the pseudogene TRBV3-2) combines with J gene TRBJ2-7; D unclear. Germline V gene data show CDR1 as LGHDT and CDR2 as YNNKEL (reference sequence). With 2 bases removed from V and 3 bases from J, the gap between germline ends came to 2 bases. The CDR3 covers 11 residues. The CDR3 nucleotides are TGTGCCAGCAGCCAACACTACGAGCAGTACTTC. The encoded protein is CASSQHYEQYF.

V is TRBV5-4 and J is TRBJ2-4; 10 positions match TRBD1. The J segment lost 9 bases and the V segment lost 4 bases, leaving 7 bases of the junction unmatched. Germline-derived CDR1 and CDR2 are SGHNT and YYREEE (reference sequence). This CDR3 has 14 residues. The DNA for the CDR3 is TGTGCCAGCAGCCGGGACAGGGGCTTTACCATTCAGTACTTC. Translating gives CASSRDRGFTIQYF.

The CDR3 here is CASNLGSGTGAYTEAFF. In DNA form, the CDR3 reads TGTGCCAGCAACTTGGGATCTGGCACAGGGGCCTACACTGAAGCTTTCTTT. The gene calls are TRBV28 and TRBJ1-1, with 7 nucleotides matching TRBD1. Germline V CDR1 and CDR2: MDHEN, SYDVKM. V was pared by 7 bases and J by 3 bases, with 17 bases of the junction left unmatched. The CDR3 sequence is 17 residues long.

CDR3: CASSSRPSSYNEQFF. The CDR3 DNA sequence: TGTGCCAGCAGCTCTCGTCCGAGCTCCTACAATGAGCAGTTCTTC. V gene TRBV7-3 combines with J gene TRBJ2-1; D gene ambiguous. V lost 4 bases and J lost 0, with 10 bases in between. Germline CDR1 SGHTA, CDR2 FQGTGA. The CDR3 has 15 residues.

This clone was counted a single time. The V gene is TRBV12-3 or TRBV12-4, the J gene TRBJ1-2, with D unresolved. The germline V and J ends were trimmed by 5 bases and 1 base, with 8 bases remaining between them. This CDR3 has 13 amino acids. Here the CDR3 DNA reads TGTGCCAGCAGTCCACAGCTTAACTATGGCTACACCTTC. The encoded protein is CASSPQLNYGYTF.

This clone was recorded only once. CDR3 nucleotides: TGCGCCAGCCGCTCCGGGACTAGCGGGGATGAGCAGTTCTTC. This codes for CASRSGTSGDEQFF. The chain carries TRBV10-2 and TRBJ2-1, with 13 positions matching TRBD2. Looked up from germline, CDR1 is WSHSY and CDR2 is SAAADI. The length of the CDR3 is 14 residues. Trimming removed 8 bases from V and 8 bases from J; junction bases left unmatched: 6.

This chain connects TRBV27 to TRBJ2-7, with D perhaps TRBD2 (6 bases). The CDR3 is 13 residues long. Germline loops: CDR1 MNHEY, CDR2 SMNVEV (reference sequence). V gave up 8 bases and J gave up 2 bases, with 13 bases separating them. CDR3 region: CASGSGSTYEQYF. Here the CDR3 DNA reads TGTGCCAGCGGCTCCGGGAGTACCTACGAGCAGTACTTC.

The rearrangement links TRBV3-1 (or the pseudogene TRBV3-2) to TRBJ1-1; tentative D call: TRBD1 (6 bases). V dropped 4 bases and J dropped 2 bases, with 11 bases sitting between them. This CDR3 contains 14 residues. Germline V gene data show CDR1 as LGHDT and CDR2 as YNNKEL (reference sequence). For the CDR3, the DNA is TGTGCCAGCAGCCCCGGGACACCAAACACTGAAGCTTTCTTT. Translating gives CASSPGTPNTEAFF.

The chain is built from TRBV7-9 and TRBJ2-2; 7 nucleotides align to TRBD1. V shed 5 bases, J shed 3 bases, and the junction held 6 bases outside the gene matches. This CDR3 comprises 15 residues. The germline gives CDR1 SEHNR, CDR2 FQNEAQ (reference sequence). The CDR3 DNA reads as TGTGCCAGCAGCAGAGGGGACAGTCACACCGGGGAGCTGTTTTTT. It is translated as CASSRGDSHTGELFF.

The V gene is TRBV4-1, the J gene TRBJ2-7; unclear D gene. The CDR3 spans 16 residues. Germline V gene lookup returns CDR1 MGHRA and CDR2 YSYEKL. The V and J ends lost 7 bases and 2 bases respectively, with 21 bases between them. In DNA, the CDR3 is TGCGCCAGCATCTTGTCTGCCCGGAGCAGCCCCTACGAGCAGTACTTC. Translating gives CASILSARSSPYEQYF.

V is TRBV27 and J is TRBJ1-3; D is unclear. This CDR3 region has 14 residues. Germline-derived CDR1 and CDR2 are MNHEY and SMNVEV (reference sequence). The V end lost 6 bases, the J end lost 0 bases, and 9 bases lay between the germline ends. CDR3 protein: CASRTGPSGNTIYF. In nucleotides, the CDR3 is TGTGCCAGCAGGACTGGTCCCTCTGGAAACACCATATATTTT.

The chain links TRBV27 to TRBJ2-2, with D possibly matching TRBD2 (6 bases). The V end lost 6 bases, the J end lost 6 bases, and 20 bases lay between the germline ends. This CDR3 spans 16 amino acids. Germline lookup yields CDR1 MNHEY and CDR2 SMNVEV (reference sequence). CDR3 nucleotides: TGTGCCAGCAGACTCCTCTCAGCGGGCTCCCCCGGGGAGCTGTTTTTT. This codes for CASRLLSAGSPGELFF.

The chain couples TRBV4-1 to TRBJ1-2; D unresolved. V shed 1 base and J shed 3 bases, with 9 bases lying between them. CDR1 and CDR2 from the germline V gene are MGHRA and YSYEKL. The CDR3 spans 14 residues. The DNA for the CDR3 is TGCGCCAGCAGCCAAGTAGCCAGAGACTATGGCTACACCTTC. Protein: CASSQVARDYGYTF.

The rearrangement uses TRBV6-1 and TRBJ2-7, with 9 bases fitting TRBD1. Germline V gene data show CDR1 as MNHNS and CDR2 as SASEGT. The CDR3 contains 14 residues. V was pared by 0 bases and J by 6 bases, with 3 bases of the junction left unmatched. The CDR3 DNA reads TGTGCCAGCAGTGAAGCGGGACAGGGATTCGAGCAGTACTTC. Its protein is CASSEAGQGFEQYF.

This clone showed up just a few times. The chain has TRBV28 and TRBJ1-2; D gene ambiguous. The V gene lost 2 bases and the J gene lost 4 bases, with 11 bases spanning the gap. The CDR3 is 14 amino acids. Germline values: CDR1 MDHEN, CDR2 SYDVKM. DNA for the CDR3: TGTGCCAGCAGTTTACTTTACAGCTCCTATGGCTACACCTTC. Its protein is CASSLLYSSYGYTF.

This sequence joins TRBV7-2 and TRBJ2-7; D remains ambiguous. The CDR3 is 12 residues long. The V end was cut by 5 bases, the J end by 4 bases, with 9 bases between. CDR1 is SGHTA and CDR2 is FQGNSA in the germline V gene. The CDR3 nucleotides read TGTGCCAGCAGCCCTGGTTCTTACGAGCAGTACTTC. It is translated as CASSPGSYEQYF.

CDR3 loop: CASSGPGTSSYEQYF. Written as DNA, the CDR3 is TGTGCCAGCAGTGGCCCCGGGACTAGCTCCTACGAGCAGTACTTC. J is TRBJ2-7 and V is TRBV28, with 8 bases matching TRBD2. The CDR3 covers 15 residues. The J segment lost 0 bases and the V segment lost 5 bases, leaving 6 bases of the junction unmatched. CDR1 is MDHEN and CDR2 is SYDVKM in the germline V gene.